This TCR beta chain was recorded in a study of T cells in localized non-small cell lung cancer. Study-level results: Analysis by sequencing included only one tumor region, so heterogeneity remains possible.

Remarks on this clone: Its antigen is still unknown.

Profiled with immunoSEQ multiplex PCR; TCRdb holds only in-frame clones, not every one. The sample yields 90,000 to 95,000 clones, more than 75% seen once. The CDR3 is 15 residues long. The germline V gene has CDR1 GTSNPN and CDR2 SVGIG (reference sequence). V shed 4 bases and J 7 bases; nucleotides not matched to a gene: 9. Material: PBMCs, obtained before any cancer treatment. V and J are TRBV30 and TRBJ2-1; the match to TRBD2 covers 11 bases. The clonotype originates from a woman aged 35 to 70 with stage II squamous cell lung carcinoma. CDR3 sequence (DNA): TGTGCCTGGACCAATAGCGGGAGGGCCTTGAATGAGCAGTTCTTC. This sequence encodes CAWTNSGRALNEQFF.